Listed here is a single T cell receptor (beta chain). In the study's own analysis: Reference gene primer amplification gave estimated nucleated cell counts. The table came from immunoSEQ multiplex PCR; TCRdb's copy has only in-frame clones and leaves some out. The DNA was the basis for D and trimming; V, J and clone size are from that table. The data hold approximately 260,000 clones, with more than 85% observed a single time. Germline CDR1 is LGHNA and CDR2 is YNFKEQ. CDR3 length equals 15 residues. Trimming removed 0 bases at V and 8 bases at J, with 13 bases between. The sample comes from a study of blood T cell repertoires in COVID-19. Study summary: The analysed material was cDNA or gDNA that came from T cells, B-cell-depleted T cells, or PBMCs.

This TCR came from a man younger than 35 with active or convalescent COVID-19. Sample: peripheral blood. V and J are TRBV4-2 and TRBJ2-2; D possibly corresponds to TRBD1 (5 bases). In nucleotides, the CDR3 is TGTGCCAGCAGCCAAGATCTGCAGGGTGCAGGGGAGCTGTTTTTT. As protein: CASSQDLQGAGELFF.